The present T cell receptor (beta chain) was sequenced within a study of Graves' ophthalmopathy and Graves' hyperthyroidism. Regarding the study as a whole: Built on 13 signatures, a model told ophthalmopathy apart from stable hyperthyroidism with 85% to 90% sensitivity and roughly 81% specificity.

Diagnostic conclusions were grounded in clinical symptoms, serum thyroxine, TRAb, thyroid ultrasound and orbital computed tomography. Sampling under 12 ml of fresh peripheral blood provided the PBMCs. This clonotype was observed many times. The antigen remains unidentified. RNA transcripts served as template for amplifying TCR beta CDR3 sequences. RT-PCR in the first round used HTBI primers; a second-round multiplex PCR followed. TCRdb re-called the multiplex PCR reads with MiXCR, one entry per CDR3 protein. Among 620,000 or so distinct CDR3 sequences listed, 22% were seen once. Germline loops: CDR1 DFQATT, CDR2 SNEGSKA (reference sequence). The V segment lost 6 bases and the J segment 0 bases; nucleotides outside the gene matches: 7. This CDR3 is 15 amino acids long.

The rearrangement links TRBV20-1 to TRBJ2-4; TRBD1 aligns across 8 bases. This clonotype originated in a woman between 18 and 29 years old with stable Graves' hyperthyroidism. Some clones in this sample may be carry-over from other donors' samples. Sequenced: peripheral blood. The CDR3: CSAATGDPAKNIQYF. The CDR3 DNA reads TGCAGTGCCGCGACAGGGGACCCAGCCAAAAACATTCAGTACTTC.